This is a list of T cell receptor beta chains from one sample in a study of T cells in localized non-small cell lung cancer. The data were produced by immunoSEQ multiplex PCR, yet TCRdb's version contains in-frame clones alone and is incomplete. This sample yields around 43,000 clones, of which around 87% are seen a single time; approximately 3.4% belongs to the top ten. Sequences were derived from peripheral blood, sampled before any cancer treatment. The receptors shown here come from a man aged 18-49 years with stage I lung adenocarcinoma. The CDR3 runs from the conserved cysteine through the conserved F or W. A D gene is named only where the DNA matches it firmly. Rows give clone size only sometimes, using once, few, many, or a class for an expanded clone.

v_call	clone_size	d_call	j_call	cdr3_nt	cdr3_aa
TRBV5-1	.	TRBD1	TRBJ2-7	TGCGCCAGCAGCGCCGGGACAGAGGGCACGGAGCAGTACTTC	CASSAGTEGTEQYF
TRBV6-1	.	TRBD2	TRBJ2-5	TGTGCCAGCAGTGCTAGCGGGGTTCAAGAGACCCAGTACTTC	CASSASGVQETQYF
TRBV10-3	.	.	TRBJ2-4	TGTGCCATCAGTGAGTCGGTTTTCGGAGGAAACATTCAGTACTTC	CAISESVFGGNIQYF
TRBV5-1	.	.	TRBJ1-3	TGCGCCAGCAGCCAAACAACCGCGGAGGGAAACACCATATATTTT	CASSQTTAEGNTIYF
TRBV2	.	.	TRBJ2-1	TGTGCCAGCAGTGAAGTACGGGGACTGGGCGGGTCCTACAATGAGCAGTTCTTC	CASSEVRGLGGSYNEQFF
TRBV4-2	.	.	TRBJ2-5	TGTGCCACCCAACAAGGCAGGCCAGAGACCCAGTACTTC	CATQQGRPETQYF
TRBV19	.	.	TRBJ1-5	TGTGCCAGTACCCCCCCAGGGGCTCTGTATAGCAATCAGCCCCAGCATTTT	CASTPPGALYSNQPQHF
TRBV6-1	.	.	TRBJ2-1	TGTGCCAGCAGTGAATCATGGGGCCATGAGCAGTTCTTC	CASSESWGHEQFF
TRBV28	.	TRBD2	TRBJ2-3	TGTGCCAGCAGATCAGGCGGGGGGGGCACAGATACGCAGTATTTT	CASRSGGGGTDTQYF
TRBV25-1	.	TRBD1	TRBJ1-2	TGTGCCAGCAGACAGGGGGCGAACTATGGCTACACCTTC	CASRQGANYGYTF
TRBV7-9	.	TRBD1	TRBJ1-4	TGTGCCAGCATTCGTGGGGACAGGGGGCCATCAACTAATGAAAAACTGTTTTTT	CASIRGDRGPSTNEKLFF
TRBV14	.	TRBD1	TRBJ2-1	TGTGCCAGCAGCCAAGATCGACAGGGGGTCCTATCCGGTGAGCAGTTCTTC	CASSQDRQGVLSGEQFF
TRBV6-6	.	.	TRBJ2-1	TGTGCCAGCAGCCAGGACAATGAGCAGTTCTTC	CASSQDNEQFF
TRBV6-6	.	.	TRBJ2-3	TGTGCCAGCAGTCCCCCAGCCTCTAGCACAGATACGCAGTATTTT	CASSPPASSTDTQYF
TRBV5-4	.	.	TRBJ1-2	TGTGCCAGCAGCTTGGGAGGCCCCCAGTTGGGCTACACCTTC	CASSLGGPQLGYTF
TRBV7-9	few	.	TRBJ1-6	TGTGCCAGCAGCTTACTAGTAGATTCACCCCTCCACTTT	CASSLLVDSPLHF
TRBV4-2	.	.	TRBJ1-1	TGTGCCAGCAGCCCCCAGGACTCCGGGGTGGCTTTCTTT	CASSPQDSGVAFF
TRBV5-4	.	.	TRBJ1-3	TGTGCCAGCAGCTTGGATGGGATCTACAGGGTAACTGGAAACACCATATATTTT	CASSLDGIYRVTGNTIYF
TRBV2	.	.	TRBJ2-5	TGTGCCAGCAGTGGAGTAGGGAACCAAGAGACCCAGTACTTC	CASSGVGNQETQYF
TRBV6-6	.	.	TRBJ2-3	TGTGCCAGCAGTTACGGTCAGGAGAGCACAGATACGCAGTATTTT	CASSYGQESTDTQYF
TRBV6-5	.	.	TRBJ1-2	TGTGCCAGCAGTTACTCAGGTGGATCTGGCGCCTATGGCTACACCTTC	CASSYSGGSGAYGYTF
TRBV9	once	.	TRBJ2-2	TGTGCCAGCAGCGTAGCCAGCGTCGGGGAGCTGTTTTTT	CASSVASVGELFF
TRBV19	.	TRBD1	TRBJ2-6	TGTGCCAGTAGTAAACGGGACAGGGCTATCTCTGGGGCCAACGTCCTGACTTTC	CASSKRDRAISGANVLTF
TRBV4-2	.	TRBD1	TRBJ1-1	TGTGCCAGCAGCCAATCCCCGGGACAGGGGAACACTGAAGCTTTCTTT	CASSQSPGQGNTEAFF
TRBV2	.	.	TRBJ1-2	TGTGCCAGCGGCTGGGGCTATGGCTACACCTTC	CASGWGYGYTF
TRBV25-1	once	.	TRBJ1-1	TGTGCCAGCAGTGACTTGGGCGTGGGTAATGAAGCTTTCTTT	CASSDLGVGNEAFF
TRBV27	once	.	TRBJ1-4	TGTGCCAGCAGTCCCCGGGAGGGGGTGGGGGAAAAACTGTTTTTT	CASSPREGVGEKLFF
TRBV19	.	.	TRBJ1-4	TGTGCCAGTAGTCTGGGAGGGGATAGCGGTGAAAAACTGTTTTTT	CASSLGGDSGEKLFF
TRBV18	once	.	TRBJ2-3	TGTGCCAGCTCACCTCCCCTAGTGGGAGATACGCAGTATTTT	CASSPPLVGDTQYF
TRBV5-6	.	TRBD2	TRBJ2-3	TGTGCCAGCAGCTTGGGGGGACTAGACCCAGATACGCAGTATTTT	CASSLGGLDPDTQYF
TRBV25-1	.	.	TRBJ2-7	TGTGCCAGCAGTAGGGCAGGGACCATCCACGAGCAGTACTTC	CASSRAGTIHEQYF
TRBV5-1	.	.	TRBJ1-1	TGCGCCAGCAGCTTGGGGACAGTGAACACTGAAGCTTTCTTT	CASSLGTVNTEAFF
TRBV7-2	.	.	TRBJ1-2	TGTGCCAGCAGCTTAGACGGGGGCTATGGCTACACCTTC	CASSLDGGYGYTF
TRBV9	.	.	TRBJ1-1	TGTGCCAGCAGCGTAGGGGGCCTGAGCACTGAAGCTTTCTTT	CASSVGGLSTEAFF
TRBV4-2	few	.	TRBJ1-3	TGTGCCAGCAGCCAAGGACAGGTGGCTGGAAACACCATATATTTT	CASSQGQVAGNTIYF
TRBV19	.	.	TRBJ1-1	TGTGCCAGTAGTCTGAGAGGACACAACACTGAAGCTTTCTTT	CASSLRGHNTEAFF
TRBV25-1	.	.	TRBJ2-5	TGTGCCAGCAGTGACCAGACAGGTCCACAAGAGACCCAGTACTTC	CASSDQTGPQETQYF
TRBV27	.	.	TRBJ2-1	TGTGCCAGCAGTTTATGGTCAGGGGAACATGAGCAGTTCTTC	CASSLWSGEHEQFF
TRBV18	.	.	TRBJ1-1	TGTGCCAGCTCACCCGGGGGATCCACTGAAGCTTTCTTT	CASSPGGSTEAFF
TRBV7-2	once	.	TRBJ2-3	TGTGCCAGCAGCTCTGGGGTTCTGGATACGCAGTATTTT	CASSSGVLDTQYF
TRBV18	.	TRBD1	TRBJ1-4	TGTGCCAGCTCATCGGGACAGGGAGCAACTAATGAAAAACTGTTTTTT	CASSSGQGATNEKLFF
TRBV19	.	.	TRBJ2-2	TGTGCCAGTAGTATAAGCTCGGTGAACACCGGGGAGCTGTTTTTT	CASSISSVNTGELFF
TRBV6-5	.	.	TRBJ1-5	TGTGCCAGCAATAAACAGGATGCCAATCAGCCCCAGCATTTT	CASNKQDANQPQHF
TRBV4-3	few	TRBD1	TRBJ1-1	TGCGCCAGCAGCCGAGACAGGGGAGGCACTGAAGCTTTCTTT	CASSRDRGGTEAFF
TRBV19	.	.	TRBJ1-5	TGTGCCAGTAGTATAGATTTCAGGGGCAATCAGCCCCAGCATTTT	CASSIDFRGNQPQHF
TRBV5-1	.	TRBD2	TRBJ2-3	TGCGCCAGCAGCGACCCGGGGGGGCCCGCAGATACGCAGTATTTT	CASSDPGGPADTQYF
TRBV25-1	.	.	TRBJ1-1	TGTGCCAGCAGTTCAGGGTTAACGAACACTGAAGCTTTCTTT	CASSSGLTNTEAFF
TRBV19	.	TRBD1	TRBJ2-7	TGTGCCACTCGAGGGACAGTCTACTACGAGCAGTACTTC	CATRGTVYYEQYF
TRBV5-6	.	.	TRBJ1-2	TGTGCCAGCAGCTGGGGGAGGGCTGGAAGTGGCTACACCTTC	CASSWGRAGSGYTF
TRBV7-7	once	.	TRBJ2-5	TGTGCCAGCAGCCGGGACGGCCAAGAGACCCAGTACTTC	CASSRDGQETQYF
TRBV7-2	.	TRBD2	TRBJ2-5	TGTGCCAGCAGCCGGACTAGTCCCGCCGAGACCCAGTACTTC	CASSRTSPAETQYF